These 6 T cell receptor beta chains were all obtained from the same sample, sequenced in a study of regulatory T cells in long-lasting Graves disease. The time point was: persistent/refractory GD, antithyroid drugs over 5 years with positive TRAb. PBMC-derived RNA was used for the TCR library. The authors built TCR beta libraries using iRepertoire HTBI primers and Arm-PCR of CDR3 regions. A single record per CDR3 protein comes from TCRdb applying MiXCR to the multiplex PCR reads. The table has some 370,000 distinct CDR3 sequences, around 20% seen once. The sequencing used peripheral blood mononuclear cells (PBMCs), collected when the disease was refractory, from a patient treated with antithyroid drugs. These receptors were obtained from a female donor with Graves disease.

V gene TRBV11-2 combines with J gene TRBJ1-4, with 7 bases aligning to TRBD1. Germline lookup yields CDR1 SGHAT and CDR2 FQNNGV. The CDR3 is 14 residues long. J was trimmed by 8 bases and V by 4 bases; bases with no gene match: 7. CDR3 coding DNA: TGTGCCAGCAGCTACCTGGCAGGGGGGGAAAAACTGTTTTTT. It translates to CASSYLAGGEKLFF.

In this sample, this clonotype turned up many times. The chain has TRBV11-3 and TRBJ2-5, with a possible D match to TRBD1 (6 bases). V shed 4 bases and J shed 0 bases, with 12 bases lying between them. The length of the CDR3 is 15 residues. CDR1 is SGHNT, CDR2 YENEEA, per germline. The CDR3 coding sequence is TGTGCCAGCAGCTCGCAAACAGGGAACCAAGAGACCCAGTACTTC. Protein product: CASSSQTGNQETQYF.

This clonotype was detected ten times or more. V usage is TRBV7-8 and J usage is TRBJ1-1; D remains ambiguous. Germline CDR1 and CDR2: SGHVS and FQNEAQ. Trimming shortened V by 5 bases and J by 1 base, and 17 bases separated the two germline ends. The CDR3 has 16 residues. The CDR3 nucleotides read TGTGCCAGCAGCCCCCCCCCTTGGGGAGGGAACACTGAAGCTTTCTTT. Translation: CASSPPPWGGNTEAFF.

Many counts were recorded for this clonotype. This sequence joins TRBV11-2 and TRBJ2-7, with D tentatively TRBD1 or TRBD2 (5 bases each). The CDR3 sequence is 13 residues long. The V end was cut by 8 bases, the J end by 5 bases, with 16 bases between. Germline CDR1 is SGHAT and CDR2 is FQNNGV. CDR3 sequence: CASGGYSADEQYF. CDR3 sequence (DNA): TGTGCCAGCGGGGGTTATTCGGCTGACGAGCAGTACTTC.

The chain has TRBV19 and TRBJ1-4; no reliable D call. V dropped 7 bases and J dropped 4 bases, with 16 bases sitting between them. This CDR3 is 15 amino acids long. Germline V gene lookup returns CDR1 LNHDA and CDR2 SQIVND (reference sequence). CDR3 sequence (DNA): TGTGCCAGTATGGCCGGACTTCTTGGTAATGAAAAACTGTTTTTT. Translation: CASMAGLLGNEKLFF.

This clonotype has only a few counts. The rearrangement links TRBV6-9 to TRBJ2-1; 11 bases fit TRBD2. The CDR3 spans 18 residues. With 3 bases clipped from V and 7 bases from J, the junction kept 14 bases outside the gene matches. Germline CDR1 is MNHGY and CDR2 is SVAAGI. The CDR3 loop is CASSYTVTSGRYSNEQFF. The DNA for the CDR3 is TGTGCCAGCAGTTACACCGTCACTAGCGGGAGATACAGTAATGAGCAGTTCTTC.